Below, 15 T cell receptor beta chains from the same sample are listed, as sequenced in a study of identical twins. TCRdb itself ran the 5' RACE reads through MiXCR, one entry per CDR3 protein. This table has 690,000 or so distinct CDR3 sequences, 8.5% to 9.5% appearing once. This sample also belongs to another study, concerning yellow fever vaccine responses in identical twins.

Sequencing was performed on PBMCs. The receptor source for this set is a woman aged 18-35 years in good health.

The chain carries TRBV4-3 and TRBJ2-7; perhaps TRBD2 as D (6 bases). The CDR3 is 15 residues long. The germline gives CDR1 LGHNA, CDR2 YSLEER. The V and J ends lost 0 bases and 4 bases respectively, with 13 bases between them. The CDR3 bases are TGCGCCAGCAGCCAAGATTATGGCGGGGATTACGAGCAGTACTTC. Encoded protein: CASSQDYGGDYEQYF.

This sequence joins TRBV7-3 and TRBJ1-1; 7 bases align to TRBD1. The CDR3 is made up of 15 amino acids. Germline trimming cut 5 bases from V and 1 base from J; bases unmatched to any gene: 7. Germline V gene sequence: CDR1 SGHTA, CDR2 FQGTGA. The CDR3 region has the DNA TGTGCCAGCAGCCCATGGGGACAGAGGAACACTGAAGCTTTCTTT. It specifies CASSPWGQRNTEAFF.

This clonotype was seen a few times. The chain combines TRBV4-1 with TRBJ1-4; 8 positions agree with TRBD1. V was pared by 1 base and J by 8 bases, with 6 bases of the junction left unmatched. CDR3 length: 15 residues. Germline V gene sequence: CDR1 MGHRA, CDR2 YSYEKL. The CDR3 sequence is CASSQAGTGGEKLFF. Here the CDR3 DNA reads TGCGCCAGCAGCCAAGCCGGGACAGGTGGGGAAAAACTGTTTTTT.

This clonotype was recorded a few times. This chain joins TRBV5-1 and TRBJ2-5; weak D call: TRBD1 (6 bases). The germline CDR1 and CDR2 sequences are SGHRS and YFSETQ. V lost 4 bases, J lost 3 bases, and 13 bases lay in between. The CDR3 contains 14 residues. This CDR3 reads CASSILGQKETQYF. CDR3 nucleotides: TGCGCCAGCAGCATACTAGGACAGAAAGAGACCCAGTACTTC.

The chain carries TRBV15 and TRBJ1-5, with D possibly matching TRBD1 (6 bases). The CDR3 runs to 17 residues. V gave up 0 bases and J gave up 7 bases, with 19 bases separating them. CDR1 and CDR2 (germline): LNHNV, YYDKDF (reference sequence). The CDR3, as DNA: TGTGCCACCAGCAGAGAGGGCCACGGGGGCTCGGGGCAGCCCCAGCATTTT. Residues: CATSREGHGGSGQPQHF.

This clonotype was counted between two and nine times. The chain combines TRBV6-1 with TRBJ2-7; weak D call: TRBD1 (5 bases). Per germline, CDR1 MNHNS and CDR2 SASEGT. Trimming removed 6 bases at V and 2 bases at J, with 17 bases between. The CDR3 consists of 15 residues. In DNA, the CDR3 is TGTGCCAGCAGCAGGGCAGGCGCTCTAGCCTACGAGCAGTACTTC. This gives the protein CASSRAGALAYEQYF.

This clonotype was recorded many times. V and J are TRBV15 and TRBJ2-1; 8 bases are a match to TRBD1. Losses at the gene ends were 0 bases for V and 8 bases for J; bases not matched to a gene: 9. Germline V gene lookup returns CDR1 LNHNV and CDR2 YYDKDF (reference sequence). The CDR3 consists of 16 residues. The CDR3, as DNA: TGTGCCACCAGCAGAGATCCCGGGCAGGGGGCTGATGAGCAGTTCTTC. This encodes CATSRDPGQGADEQFF.

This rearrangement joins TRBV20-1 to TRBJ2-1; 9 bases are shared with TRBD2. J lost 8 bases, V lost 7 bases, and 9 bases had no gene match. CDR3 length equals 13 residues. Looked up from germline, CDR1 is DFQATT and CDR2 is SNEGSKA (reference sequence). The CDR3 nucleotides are TGCAGTGTTGAGACTAGCGGTGGCGATGAGCAGTTCTTC. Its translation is CSVETSGGDEQFF.

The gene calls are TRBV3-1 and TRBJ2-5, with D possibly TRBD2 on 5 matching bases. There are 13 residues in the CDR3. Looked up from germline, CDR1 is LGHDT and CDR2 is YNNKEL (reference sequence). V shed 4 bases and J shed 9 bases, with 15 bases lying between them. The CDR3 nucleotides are TGTGCCAGCAGCCGAGGTGGCGCGCGGGCCCAGTACTTC. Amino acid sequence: CASSRGGARAQYF.

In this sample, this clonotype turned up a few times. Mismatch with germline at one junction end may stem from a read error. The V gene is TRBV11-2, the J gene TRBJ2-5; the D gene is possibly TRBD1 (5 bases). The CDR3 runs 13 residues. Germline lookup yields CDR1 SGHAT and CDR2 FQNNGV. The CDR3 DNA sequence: TGTGCCAGCAGCTTACAGGGAACTTCCGCCCCAAATTTC. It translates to CASSLQGTSAPNF.

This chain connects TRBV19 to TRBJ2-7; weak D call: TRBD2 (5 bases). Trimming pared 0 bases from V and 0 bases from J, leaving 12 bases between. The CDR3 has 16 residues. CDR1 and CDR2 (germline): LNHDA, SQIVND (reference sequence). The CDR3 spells CASSIERSGPSYEQYF. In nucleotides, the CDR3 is TGTGCCAGTAGTATAGAACGGAGCGGCCCCTCCTACGAGCAGTACTTC.

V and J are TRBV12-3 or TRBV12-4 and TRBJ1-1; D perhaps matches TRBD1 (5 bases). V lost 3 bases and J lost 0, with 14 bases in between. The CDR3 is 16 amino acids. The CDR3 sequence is CASSFSGTQMNTEAFF. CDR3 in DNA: TGTGCCAGCAGTTTTTCGGGGACCCAGATGAACACTGAAGCTTTCTTT.

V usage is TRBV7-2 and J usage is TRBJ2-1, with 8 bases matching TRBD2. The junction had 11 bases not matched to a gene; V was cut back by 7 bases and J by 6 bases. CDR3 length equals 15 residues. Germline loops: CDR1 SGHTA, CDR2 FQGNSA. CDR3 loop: CASTSGSLRTNEQFF. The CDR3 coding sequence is TGTGCCAGCACAAGCGGGAGTTTGCGAACCAATGAGCAGTTCTTC.

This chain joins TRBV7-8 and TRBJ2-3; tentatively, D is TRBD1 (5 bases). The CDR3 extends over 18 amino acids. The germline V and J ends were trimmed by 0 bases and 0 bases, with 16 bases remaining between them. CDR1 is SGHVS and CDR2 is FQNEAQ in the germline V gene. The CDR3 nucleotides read TGTGCCAGCAGCTTAGCTCAAAGCTCAGGGATCAGCACAGATACGCAGTATTTT. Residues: CASSLAQSSGISTDTQYF.

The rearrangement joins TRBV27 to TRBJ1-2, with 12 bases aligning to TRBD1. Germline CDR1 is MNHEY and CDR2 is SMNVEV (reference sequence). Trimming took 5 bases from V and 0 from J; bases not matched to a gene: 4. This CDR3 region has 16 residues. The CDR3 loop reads CASSPGTGGSNYGYTF. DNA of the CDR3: TGTGCCAGCAGTCCCGGGACAGGGGGCTCTAACTATGGCTACACCTTC.